Following are 27 T cell receptor beta chains from one sample sequenced in a study of blood T cell repertoires in COVID-19. Generated by immunoSEQ multiplex PCR, the TCRdb table keeps only in-frame clones and is missing some. Of about 190,000 clones detected, about 81% appear once; the ten largest clones hold 12%. Material: peripheral blood. The receptors were sampled from a woman aged 80 or older with COVID-19, enrolled during active disease.

The gene calls are TRBV19 and TRBJ2-1; 8 positions agree with TRBD1. Germline CDR1 is LNHDA and CDR2 is SQIVND (reference sequence). V shed 2 bases, J shed 7 bases, and the junction held 7 bases outside the gene matches. This CDR3 is built from 15 residues. The CDR3: CASSITAGGLNEQFF. The CDR3 nucleotides read TGTGCCAGTAGTATAACGGCAGGGGGCTTGAATGAGCAGTTCTTC.

This clone was found a few times. The chain recombines TRBV11-2 with TRBJ2-7; 13 bases align to TRBD2. V shed 6 bases, J shed 4 bases, and the junction held 6 bases outside the gene matches. This CDR3 contains 15 residues. The germline gives CDR1 SGHAT, CDR2 FQNNGV. The CDR3 region has the DNA TGTGCCAGCAGTAAGAGGACTAGCGGGAGATACGAGCAGTACTTC. Its translation is CASSKRTSGRYEQYF.

The rearrangement uses TRBV6-1 and TRBJ2-2; 11 bases are shared with TRBD2. This CDR3 is built from 17 residues. Germline V gene data show CDR1 as MNHNS and CDR2 as SASEGT. V trimming: 1 base; J trimming: 6 bases; junction bases outside the gene matches: 7. Here the CDR3 reads CASSEGLAGTFSGELFF. For the CDR3, the DNA is TGTGCCAGCAGTGAAGGACTAGCGGGAACTTTTTCCGGGGAGCTGTTTTTT.

The chain links TRBV18 to TRBJ1-2; TRBD1 matches at 7 bases. Germline V lookup: CDR1 KGHSH, CDR2 LQKENI. V dropped 3 bases and J dropped 6; count of bases not matched to a gene: 7. This CDR3 region has 14 residues. The CDR3 loop reads CASSPQEGANGYTF. CDR3 sequence (DNA): TGTGCCAGCTCACCCCAGGAGGGGGCGAATGGCTACACCTTC.

The rearrangement joins TRBV6-5 to TRBJ1-5; TRBD1 might be the D (6 bases). Looked up from germline, CDR1 is MNHEY and CDR2 is SVGAGI. V gave up 6 bases and J gave up 7 bases, with 13 bases separating them. The CDR3 totals 13 residues. The CDR3 sequence: CASSQTGQQPQHF. The CDR3 DNA follows: TGTGCCAGCAGCCAAACAGGGCAGCAGCCCCAGCATTTT.

This clone was recorded once. The rearrangement joins TRBV5-1 to TRBJ2-2, with 10 bases matching TRBD2. This CDR3 has 16 amino acids. Germline assignment: CDR1 SGHRS and CDR2 YFSETQ. The V and J ends lost 4 bases and 6 bases, in that order; junction bases with no gene match: 9. CDR3 DNA sequence: TGCGCCAGCAGCCTGGGACTAGCGATCAGGGCCGGGGAGCTGTTTTTT. Protein: CASSLGLAIRAGELFF.

The V gene is TRBV6-5, the J gene TRBJ2-7; TRBD1 matches 8 bases. Germline CDR1 is MNHEY and CDR2 is SVGAGI. This CDR3 contains 14 residues. J gave up 4 bases and V 5 bases, and 7 bases lay outside the gene matches. Here the CDR3 reads CASSPSRGPYEQYF. CDR3 in DNA: TGTGCCAGCAGTCCCTCCAGGGGGCCGTACGAGCAGTACTTC.

This chain connects TRBV6-2 or TRBV6-3 to TRBJ1-5; D unresolved. The V end lost 2 bases, the J end lost 5 bases, and 7 bases lay between the germline ends. The CDR3 spans 13 residues. The V gene's germline CDR1 is MNHEY and CDR2 SVGEGT. CDR3 nucleotides: TGTGCCAGCAGTTACGCCGGGGATCAGCCCCAGCATTTT. Amino acid sequence: CASSYAGDQPQHF.

The chain couples TRBV11-2 to TRBJ2-1, with D hard to call. The CDR3 has 12 amino acids. With 5 bases removed from V and 3 bases from J, the gap between germline ends came to 5 bases. Germline CDR1 SGHAT, CDR2 FQNNGV. The DNA of the CDR3 is TGTGCCAGCAGCCCCTTCTACAATGAGCAGTTCTTC. This codes for CASSPFYNEQFF. Full variable domain (remainder filled in from reference TRBV11-2 and TRBJ2-1): EAGVAQSPRYKIIEKRQSVAFWCNPISGHATLYWYQQILGQGPKLLIQFQNNGVVDDSQLPKDRFSAERLKGVDSTLKIQPAKLEDSAVYLCASSPFYNEQFFGPGTRLTVL.

This clone appeared a few times. The chain has TRBV4-1 and TRBJ1-3; possibly TRBD1 for D (6 bases). The CDR3 is 18 amino acids. Germline V CDR1 and CDR2: MGHRA, YSYEKL. Trimming took off 0 bases at V and 0 bases at J, with 15 bases between the two ends. CDR3 bases: TGCGCCAGCAGCCAAGATTGGGCAGGGGACATCTCTGGAAACACCATATATTTT. Amino acids: CASSQDWAGDISGNTIYF.

This chain connects TRBV5-4 to TRBJ1-2; 8 positions agree with TRBD1. The CDR3 has 17 residues. V trimming: 6 bases; J trimming: 7 bases; junction bases outside the gene matches: 20. Germline-derived CDR1 and CDR2 are SGHNT and YYREEE (reference sequence). The CDR3 DNA is TGTGCCAGCACCATGGGTGGGGGACAGGAAAGGTATGGTGGCTACACCTTC. It is translated as CASTMGGGQERYGGYTF.

The rearrangement joins TRBV3-1 (or the pseudogene TRBV3-2) to TRBJ2-7; D is undetermined. V gave up 1 base and J gave up 0 bases, with 10 bases separating them. CDR1 is LGHDT, CDR2 YNNKEL, per germline (reference sequence). CDR3 length: 15 residues. CDR3 sequence (DNA): TGTGCCAGCAGCCAAGTTCCTCAGATCTCCTACGAGCAGTACTTC. This sequence encodes CASSQVPQISYEQYF.

This rearrangement joins TRBV5-1 to TRBJ2-3; a possible D gene is TRBD1 (7 bases). Trimming shortened V by 0 bases and J by 5 bases, and 13 bases separated the two germline ends. The CDR3 runs 15 residues. Germline values: CDR1 SGHRS, CDR2 YFSETQ. CDR3 DNA: TGCGCCAGCAGCTTGGCCAGGGGGGACAGAGATACGCAGTATTTT. Protein sequence: CASSLARGDRDTQYF.

The DNA for the CDR3 is TGTGCCAGCAGTCCTCTTAGCGGGAGGGCCTACAATGAGCAGTTCTTC. Its translation is CASSPLSGRAYNEQFF. V usage is TRBV28 and J usage is TRBJ2-1; 11 nucleotides align to TRBD2. The V segment lost 5 bases and the J segment 2 bases; nucleotides outside the gene matches: 5. CDR1 is MDHEN, CDR2 SYDVKM, per germline. The CDR3 is 16 amino acids.

The sample holds a few counts of this clone. The chain joins TRBV5-4 to TRBJ2-1, with a possible D match to TRBD2 (6 bases). Trimming left V 3 bases short and J 0 bases short, with 13 bases between. The CDR3 covers 16 residues. The germline V gene encodes CDR1 SGHNT and CDR2 YYREEE (reference sequence). CDR3 nucleotides: TGTGCCAGCAGCTCTTGGCTCGGGAGCTCCTACAATGAGCAGTTCTTC. Protein product: CASSSWLGSSYNEQFF.

This clone was counted many times. The chain recombines TRBV5-4 with TRBJ1-2; D remains ambiguous. The V gene lost 0 bases and the J gene lost 3 bases, with 12 bases spanning the gap. Germline V lookup: CDR1 SGHNT, CDR2 YYREEE (reference sequence). The CDR3 is made up of 15 amino acids. The CDR3 region has the DNA TGTGCCAGCAGCTTGGAATTGAGCACAGACTATGGCTACACCTTC. Amino acid sequence: CASSLELSTDYGYTF.

This rearrangement joins TRBV27 to TRBJ2-1; 8 bases agree with TRBD2. From germline, CDR1 is MNHEY and CDR2 SMNVEV (reference sequence). V trimming: 8 bases; J trimming: 0 bases; junction bases outside the gene matches: 6. The CDR3 covers 15 residues. The CDR3 sequence: CASRAGAYSYNEQFF. As DNA, the CDR3 is TGTGCCAGCCGAGCGGGAGCCTACTCCTACAATGAGCAGTTCTTC.

On this clone: Other nucleotide sequences in the sample specify the same CDR3. The chain couples TRBV18 to TRBJ1-2; 8 positions agree with TRBD1. This CDR3 is 15 amino acids long. The germline CDR1 and CDR2 sequences are KGHSH and LQKENI. The junction had 7 bases not matched to a gene; V was cut back by 3 bases and J by 4 bases. This CDR3 is CASSPQRDRSYGYTF. As DNA, the CDR3 is TGTGCCAGCTCACCTCAGAGGGACAGGTCCTATGGCTACACCTTC.

The rearrangement joins TRBV6-2 or TRBV6-3 to TRBJ1-2, with 7 nucleotides matching TRBD1. V trimming: 5 bases; J trimming: 2 bases; junction bases outside the gene matches: 5. CDR1 and CDR2 from the germline V gene are MNHEY and SVGEGT. The CDR3 runs to 14 residues. The CDR3 sequence is CASSAGQPNYGYTF. The DNA of the CDR3 is TGTGCCAGCAGTGCGGGACAGCCAAACTATGGCTACACCTTC.

V and J are TRBV6-1 and TRBJ1-2; maybe TRBD1 (5 bases). CDR3 size: 12 residues. V lost 5 bases and J lost 7, with 11 bases in between. Germline V lookup: CDR1 MNHNS, CDR2 SASEGT. The DNA of the CDR3 is TGTGCCAGCAGTAGACCCCAGGGTGGCTACACCTTC. Translation: CASSRPQGGYTF.

This clone was observed once. One junction end disagrees with the germline gene, perhaps due to a read error. The genes are TRBV6-5 and TRBJ2-3; 16 bases are shared with TRBD2. CDR3 length: 14 amino acids. The V gene's germline CDR1 is MNHEY and CDR2 SVGAGI. The CDR3 spells CASSYSGLAGGQDF. CDR3 sequence (DNA): TGTGCCAGCAGTTACTCGGGACTAGCGGGAGGGCAGGATTTT.

The rearrangement joins TRBV7-2 to TRBJ1-2, with D perhaps TRBD1 (5 bases). The V gene's germline CDR1 is SGHTA and CDR2 FQGNSA. CDR3 length equals 14 residues. V was shortened by 0 bases and J by 8 bases, with 13 bases between the two germline ends. The CDR3 protein is CASSLAGRDSGYTF. DNA for the CDR3: TGTGCCAGCAGCTTAGCAGGCAGGGATAGCGGCTACACCTTC.

J is TRBJ2-7 and V is TRBV7-2; D gene ambiguous. The CDR3 runs to 15 residues. Trimming removed 0 bases at V and 2 bases at J, with 11 bases between. CDR1 is SGHTA and CDR2 is FQGNSA in the germline V gene. CDR3 in DNA: TGTGCCAGCAGCTTAGCAGGCGGATTCGCCTACGAGCAGTACTTC. Its translation is CASSLAGGFAYEQYF. Variable domain in full (rest from reference TRBV7-2 and TRBJ2-7): GAGVSQSPSNKVTEKGKDVELRCDPISGHTALYWYRQSLGQGLEFLIYFQGNSAPDKSGLPSDRFSAERTGGSVSTLTIQRTQQEDSAVYLCASSLAGGFAYEQYFGPGTRLTVT.

The rearrangement joins TRBV11-1 to TRBJ2-1; the D gene is possibly TRBD1 (5 bases). The ends were cut back, 7 bases at V and 1 base at J, with 14 bases in the middle. CDR3 length equals 15 residues. Germline V gene lookup returns CDR1 SGHAT and CDR2 FQDESV (reference sequence). CDR3 nucleotide sequence: TGTGCCAGCACCGCCCCGACAGATTCCTACAATGAGCAGTTCTTC. As protein: CASTAPTDSYNEQFF.

The chain recombines TRBV27 with TRBJ2-3; the match to TRBD2 covers 12 bases. CDR3 length equals 17 residues. CDR1 MNHEY and CDR2 SMNVEV come from the germline V gene (reference sequence). J lost 3 bases, V lost 5 bases, and 9 bases had no gene match. Written as DNA, the CDR3 is TGTGCCAGCAGTCGGAAGACTAGCGGGAGAGGTACAGATACGCAGTATTTT. It encodes CASSRKTSGRGTDTQYF.

J is TRBJ1-6 and V is TRBV3-1 (or the pseudogene TRBV3-2); TRBD1 aligns across 7 bases. V lost 7 bases to trimming and J lost 5 bases; unmatched junction nucleotides: 5. CDR1 LGHDT and CDR2 YNNKEL come from the germline V gene (reference sequence). CDR3 length equals 14 residues. CDR3 loop: CASTRDSHNSPLHF. CDR3 sequence (DNA): TGTGCCAGCACCCGGGACAGTCATAATTCACCCCTCCACTTT.

The rearrangement uses TRBV15 and TRBJ1-1; the match to TRBD1 covers 7 bases. With V trimmed by 5 bases and J by 8 bases, 11 bases remained unmatched. CDR1 LNHNV and CDR2 YYDKDF come from the germline V gene (reference sequence). The CDR3 sequence is 14 residues long. CDR3 sequence reads: CATSERNRGGEAFF. The CDR3, as DNA: TGTGCCACCAGCGAACGAAACAGGGGCGGCGAAGCTTTCTTT.